These T cell receptor beta chains were read from a single sample in a study of blood T cell repertoires in COVID-19. Sequenced by immunoSEQ multiplex PCR; TCRdb stores in-frame clones only, minus some. The sample holds around 200,000 clones, approximately 87% seen once. Input material: peripheral blood. The receptor source for this set is a man between 65 and 79 years old with active or convalescent COVID-19. The CDR3 runs from the conserved cysteine through the conserved F or W. A D gene is named only where the DNA matches it firmly. Some rows mark clone size as missing; the rest say once, few, many or name a class of expanded clone.

clone size,J gene,D gene,V gene,CDR3 protein,CDR3 DNA
.,TRBJ2-5,TRBD1,TRBV6-6,CASSSGQKYQETQYF,TGTGCCAGCAGTTCGGGACAGAAGTACCAAGAGACCCAGTACTTC
.,TRBJ1-1,.,TRBV9,CASSPRHSNTEAFF,TGTGCCAGCAGCCCCCGACATTCGAACACTGAAGCTTTCTTT
few,TRBJ1-2,.,TRBV6-6,CASTPGGNYGYTF,TGTGCCAGCACCCCGGGAGGGAACTATGGCTACACCTTC
.,TRBJ2-6,TRBD1,TRBV7-2,CASSGRPGTGSGANVLTF,TGTGCCAGCAGCGGCCGTCCCGGGACAGGGTCTGGGGCCAACGTCCTGACTTTC
.,TRBJ1-2,.,TRBV2,CASSEGHDYGYTF,TGTGCCAGCAGTGAGGGACACGACTATGGCTACACCTTC
.,TRBJ1-4,.,TRBV19,CASRNFGGNPEKLFF,TGTGCCAGTAGAAACTTTGGAGGGAACCCTGAAAAACTGTTTTTT
.,TRBJ1-1,.,TRBV7-2,CASRPGPQGEAFF,TGTGCCAGCAGACCTGGGCCCCAGGGAGAAGCTTTCTTT
few,TRBJ1-6,.,TRBV4-1,CASSQGPGHRYNSPLHF,TGCGCCAGCAGCCAAGGACCGGGACACCGATATAATTCACCCCTCCACTTT
.,TRBJ2-3,.,TRBV27,CASSSTGMRARDTQYF,TGTGCCAGCAGTTCCACCGGGATGAGGGCGAGAGATACGCAGTATTTT
.,TRBJ2-2,TRBD2,TRBV28,CASTKSAGGWGTGELFF,TGTGCCAGCACGAAATCAGCGGGAGGCTGGGGCACCGGGGAGCTGTTTTTT
.,TRBJ1-4,.,TRBV7-2,CASSLSGTYEKLFF,TGTGCCAGCAGCTTATCAGGGACTTATGAAAAACTGTTTTTT
few,TRBJ2-7,TRBD1,TRBV19,CASSIRSTGANTYEQYF,TGTGCCAGTAGTATTAGGTCGACAGGGGCAAATACCTACGAGCAGTACTTC